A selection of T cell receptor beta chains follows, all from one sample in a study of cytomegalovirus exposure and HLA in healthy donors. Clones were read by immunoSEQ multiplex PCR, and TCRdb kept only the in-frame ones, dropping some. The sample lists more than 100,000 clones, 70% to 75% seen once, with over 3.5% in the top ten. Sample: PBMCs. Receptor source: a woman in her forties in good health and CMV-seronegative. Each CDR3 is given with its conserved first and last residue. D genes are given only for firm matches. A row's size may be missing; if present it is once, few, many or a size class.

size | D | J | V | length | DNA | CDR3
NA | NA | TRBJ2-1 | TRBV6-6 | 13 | TGTGCCAGCAGTTTAGACCAACTAGTCGAGCAGTTCTTC | CASSLDQLVEQFF
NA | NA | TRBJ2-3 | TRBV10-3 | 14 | TGTGCCATCAGTGAAGCGGGCAGCACAGATACGCAGTATTTT | CAISEAGSTDTQYF
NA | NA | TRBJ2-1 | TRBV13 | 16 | TGTGCCAGCAGCGGTCGAGGGGGGAGGGCTTACAATGAGCAGTTCTTC | CASSGRGGRAYNEQFF
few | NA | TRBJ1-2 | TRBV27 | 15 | TGTGCCAGCAGTTTAAGTGGCCTTTCTAACTATGGCTACACCTTC | CASSLSGLSNYGYTF
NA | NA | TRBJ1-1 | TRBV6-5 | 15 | TGTGCCAGCAGACCATCTTCACGGGACACCCACAGTGCTTTCTTT | CASRPSSRDTHSAFF
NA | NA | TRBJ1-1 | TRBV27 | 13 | TGTGCCAGCAGTATTGACTTCGACACTGAAGCTTTCTTT | CASSIDFDTEAFF
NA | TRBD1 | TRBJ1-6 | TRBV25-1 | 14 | TGTGCCAGCAGATCGACAGGGGGTAATTCACCCCTCCACTTT | CASRSTGGNSPLHF
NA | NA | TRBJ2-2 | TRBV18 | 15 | TGTGCCAGCTCACCAAGGCAGGCGAACACCGGGGAGCTGTTTTTT | CASSPRQANTGELFF
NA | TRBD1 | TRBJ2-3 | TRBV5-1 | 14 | TGCGCCAGCAGCCCGGGACAGGGAACAGATACGCAGTATTTT | CASSPGQGTDTQYF
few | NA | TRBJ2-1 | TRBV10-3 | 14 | TGTGCCATCAGCGGTGGAGGGCTCTACAATGAGCAGTTCTTC | CAISGGGLYNEQFF
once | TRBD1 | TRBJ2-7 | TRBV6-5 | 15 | TGTGCCAGCACCCCCAACAGGGGAACACGCTACGAGCAGTACTTC | CASTPNRGTRYEQYF
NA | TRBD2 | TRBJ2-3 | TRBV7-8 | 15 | TGTGCCAGCAGCTTCCCAGCGGGAACCGCAGATACGCAGTATTTT | CASSFPAGTADTQYF
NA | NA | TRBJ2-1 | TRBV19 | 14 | TGTGCCAGTAGTATAGATCTAGCCTCTAATGAGCAGTTCTTC | CASSIDLASNEQFF
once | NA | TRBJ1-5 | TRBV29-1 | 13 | TGCAGCGTTGGCAGGGATAGCAATCAGCCCCAGCATTTT | CSVGRDSNQPQHF
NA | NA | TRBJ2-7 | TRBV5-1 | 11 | TGCGCCAGCAGCTCATCCTACGAGCAGTACTTC | CASSSSYEQYF
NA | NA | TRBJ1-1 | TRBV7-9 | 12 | TGTGCCAGCAGCTTACGGGGGGAAGAGGCTTTCTTT | CASSLRGEEAFF
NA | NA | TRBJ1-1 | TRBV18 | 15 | TGTGCCAGCTCACGAGCAGGGCCGGTAAACACTGAAGCTTTCTTT | CASSRAGPVNTEAFF
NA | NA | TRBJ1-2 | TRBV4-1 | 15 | TGCGCCAGCAGCCTTTCCGGACAGCTTAACTATGGCTACACCTTC | CASSLSGQLNYGYTF
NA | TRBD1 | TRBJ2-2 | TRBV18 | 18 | TGTGCCAGCTCACCAGAATTGATGAGACAGGGGGCCGGCGGGGAGCTGTTTTTT | CASSPELMRQGAGGELFF
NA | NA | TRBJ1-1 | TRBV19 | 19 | TGTGCCAGTAGTATCTGGGGCGCGGACGGAGATTCGTGGAACACTGAAGCTTTCTTT | CASSIWGADGDSWNTEAFF
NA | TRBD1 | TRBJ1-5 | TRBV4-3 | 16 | TGCGCCAGCAGTCGGAGCCGGGACAGGGGGCATCAGCCCCAGCATTTT | CASSRSRDRGHQPQHF
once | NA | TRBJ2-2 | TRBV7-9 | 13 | TGTTCCAGCAGTGGACTTGCCACCGGGGAGCTGTTTTTT | CSSSGLATGELFF
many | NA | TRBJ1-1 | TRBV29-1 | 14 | TGCAGCGTTGTAGGAGGCCAGGGAGGCACTGAAGCTTTCTTT | CSVVGGQGGTEAFF
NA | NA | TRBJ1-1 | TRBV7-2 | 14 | TGTGCCAGCAGCCGCGGACAAGGGAACACTGAAGCTTTCTTT | CASSRGQGNTEAFF
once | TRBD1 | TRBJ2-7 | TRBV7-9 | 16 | TGTTCCAGCAGCTACCCCGGACAGGGAAGCTCCTACGAGCAGTACTTC | CSSSYPGQGSSYEQYF
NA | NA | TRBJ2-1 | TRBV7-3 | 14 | TGTGCCAGCAGCCCCGATCCAGGGTACAATGAGCAGTTCTTC | CASSPDPGYNEQFF
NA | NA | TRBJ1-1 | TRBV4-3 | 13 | TGCGCCAGCAGCCAAGAAGCAGGGCTTGAAGCTTTCTTT | CASSQEAGLEAFF
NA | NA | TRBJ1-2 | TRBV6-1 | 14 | TGTGCCAGCAGTCCCCTGTCCCCCAACTATGGCTACACCTTC | CASSPLSPNYGYTF
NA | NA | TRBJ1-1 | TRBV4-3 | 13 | TGCGCCAGCAGCCAAGACACAGGACGTGAAGCTTTCTTT | CASSQDTGREAFF
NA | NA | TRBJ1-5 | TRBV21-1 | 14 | TGTGCCAGCAGGGGGACAGGGGCTGTTCAGCCCCAGCATTTT | CASRGTGAVQPQHF
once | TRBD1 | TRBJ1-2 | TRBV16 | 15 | TGTGCCAGCAGCCCCCTACAGGGGAGAAACTATGGCTACACCTTC | CASSPLQGRNYGYTF
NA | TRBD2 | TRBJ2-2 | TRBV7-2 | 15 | TGTGCCAGCAGCTCCCGACTAGCGCAGGGCGGGGAGCTGTTTTTT | CASSSRLAQGGELFF
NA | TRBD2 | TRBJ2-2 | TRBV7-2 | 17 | TGTGCCAGCAGCTTAGGGGGACTAGCGGGAGGAACCGGGGAGCTGTTTTTT | CASSLGGLAGGTGELFF
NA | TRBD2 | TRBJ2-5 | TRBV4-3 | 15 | TGCGCCAGCAGCCACACTAGCGGGGGGGCCGAGACCCAGTACTTC | CASSHTSGGAETQYF
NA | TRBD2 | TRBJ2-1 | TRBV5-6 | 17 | TGTGCCAGCAGGAGTCCGGTTAGCGGGGGGGCCCCCAATGAGCAGTTCTTC | CASRSPVSGGAPNEQFF
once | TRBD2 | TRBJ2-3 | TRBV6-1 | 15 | TGTGCCAGCAGTGTCGGGACTAGCGGGGGGGATACGCAGTATTTT | CASSVGTSGGDTQYF
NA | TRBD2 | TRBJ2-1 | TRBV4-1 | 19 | TGCGCCAGCAGCTCGGGGCGCGGGGGGACACCGAGCTCCTACAATGAGCAGTTCTTC | CASSSGRGGTPSSYNEQFF
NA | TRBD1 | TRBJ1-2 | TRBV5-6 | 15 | TGTGCCAGCAGCCCGCGGACAGGCTGGGACTATGGCTACACCTTC | CASSPRTGWDYGYTF
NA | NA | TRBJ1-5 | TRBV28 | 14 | TGTGCCAGCAGTTCCGGGGGGAGCAATCAGCCCCAGCATTTT | CASSSGGSNQPQHF
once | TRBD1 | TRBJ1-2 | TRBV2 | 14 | TGTGCCAGCAGTGGACAGGGGTTACACTATGGCTACACCTTC | CASSGQGLHYGYTF
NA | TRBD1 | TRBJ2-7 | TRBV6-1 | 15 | TGTGCCAGCAGAGAACCGGGACAGGGTCGTTACGAGCAGTACTTC | CASREPGQGRYEQYF
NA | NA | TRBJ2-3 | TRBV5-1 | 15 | TGCGCCAGCAATGGACAGCCCGGACCTCAGGATACGCAGTATTTT | CASNGQPGPQDTQYF
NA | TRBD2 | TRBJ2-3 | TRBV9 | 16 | TGTGCCAGCAGCCCGCTAGCGGGGGGCTCCACAGATACGCAGTATTTT | CASSPLAGGSTDTQYF
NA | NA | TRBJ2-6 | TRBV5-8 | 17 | TGTGCCAGCAGGAAGACAGGTATATTCTCTGGGGCCAACGTCCTGACTTTC | CASRKTGIFSGANVLTF
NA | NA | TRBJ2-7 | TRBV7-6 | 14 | TGTGCCAGCAGCTTAGATCCGGGTTCCTACGAGCAGTACTTC | CASSLDPGSYEQYF
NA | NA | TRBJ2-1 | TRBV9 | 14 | TGTGCCAGCAGCGGATCCCCCTCGGGAAATGAGCAGTTCTTC | CASSGSPSGNEQFF
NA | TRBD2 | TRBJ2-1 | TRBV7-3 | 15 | TGTGCCAGCAGCTTAAGAGTGGGAGGGCCAAGTGAGCAGTTCTTC | CASSLRVGGPSEQFF
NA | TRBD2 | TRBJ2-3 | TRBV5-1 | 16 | TGCGCCAGCAGCTCGACTAGCGGGGAACCCACAGATACGCAGTATTTT | CASSSTSGEPTDTQYF
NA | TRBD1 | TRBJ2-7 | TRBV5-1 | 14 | TGCGCCAGCAGCCAGGACAGGGAGATCGCCGAGCAGTACTTC | CASSQDREIAEQYF
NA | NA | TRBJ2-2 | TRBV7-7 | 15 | TGTGCTAGCAGCGCTACCGGGACTGACACCGGGGAGCTGTTTTTT | CASSATGTDTGELFF
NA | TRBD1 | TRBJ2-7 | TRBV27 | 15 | TGTGCCAGCAGTTTATGGGGACAGGTAGCCTACGAGCAGTACTTC | CASSLWGQVAYEQYF
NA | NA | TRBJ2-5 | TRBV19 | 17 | TGTGCCAGTAGCAGCGGTAAACGACAGGAAACGGAAGAGACCCAGTACTTC | CASSSGKRQETEETQYF